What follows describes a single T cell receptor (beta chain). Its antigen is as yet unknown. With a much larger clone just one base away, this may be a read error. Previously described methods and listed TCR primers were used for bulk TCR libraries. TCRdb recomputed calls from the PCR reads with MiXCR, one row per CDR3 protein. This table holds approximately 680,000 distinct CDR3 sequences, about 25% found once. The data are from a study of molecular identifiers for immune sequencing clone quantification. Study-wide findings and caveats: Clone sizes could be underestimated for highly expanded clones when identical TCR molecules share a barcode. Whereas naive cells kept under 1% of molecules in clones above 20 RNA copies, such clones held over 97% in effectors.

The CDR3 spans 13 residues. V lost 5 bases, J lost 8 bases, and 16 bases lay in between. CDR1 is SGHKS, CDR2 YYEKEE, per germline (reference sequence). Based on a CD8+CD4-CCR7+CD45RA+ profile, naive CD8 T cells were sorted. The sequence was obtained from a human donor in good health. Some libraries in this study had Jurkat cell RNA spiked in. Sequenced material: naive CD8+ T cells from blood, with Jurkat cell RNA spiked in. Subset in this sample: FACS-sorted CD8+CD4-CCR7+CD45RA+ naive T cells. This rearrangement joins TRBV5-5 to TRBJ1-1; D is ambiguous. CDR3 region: CASSHPPALEAFF. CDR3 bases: TGTGCCAGCAGTCATCCCCCAGCCTTAGAAGCTTTCTTT. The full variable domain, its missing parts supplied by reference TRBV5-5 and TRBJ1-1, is DAGVTQSPTHLIKTRGQQVTLRCSPISGHKSVSWYQQVLGQGPQFIFQYYEKEERGRGNFPDRFSARQFPNYSSELNVNALLLGDSALYLCASSHPPALEAFFGQGTRLTVV.